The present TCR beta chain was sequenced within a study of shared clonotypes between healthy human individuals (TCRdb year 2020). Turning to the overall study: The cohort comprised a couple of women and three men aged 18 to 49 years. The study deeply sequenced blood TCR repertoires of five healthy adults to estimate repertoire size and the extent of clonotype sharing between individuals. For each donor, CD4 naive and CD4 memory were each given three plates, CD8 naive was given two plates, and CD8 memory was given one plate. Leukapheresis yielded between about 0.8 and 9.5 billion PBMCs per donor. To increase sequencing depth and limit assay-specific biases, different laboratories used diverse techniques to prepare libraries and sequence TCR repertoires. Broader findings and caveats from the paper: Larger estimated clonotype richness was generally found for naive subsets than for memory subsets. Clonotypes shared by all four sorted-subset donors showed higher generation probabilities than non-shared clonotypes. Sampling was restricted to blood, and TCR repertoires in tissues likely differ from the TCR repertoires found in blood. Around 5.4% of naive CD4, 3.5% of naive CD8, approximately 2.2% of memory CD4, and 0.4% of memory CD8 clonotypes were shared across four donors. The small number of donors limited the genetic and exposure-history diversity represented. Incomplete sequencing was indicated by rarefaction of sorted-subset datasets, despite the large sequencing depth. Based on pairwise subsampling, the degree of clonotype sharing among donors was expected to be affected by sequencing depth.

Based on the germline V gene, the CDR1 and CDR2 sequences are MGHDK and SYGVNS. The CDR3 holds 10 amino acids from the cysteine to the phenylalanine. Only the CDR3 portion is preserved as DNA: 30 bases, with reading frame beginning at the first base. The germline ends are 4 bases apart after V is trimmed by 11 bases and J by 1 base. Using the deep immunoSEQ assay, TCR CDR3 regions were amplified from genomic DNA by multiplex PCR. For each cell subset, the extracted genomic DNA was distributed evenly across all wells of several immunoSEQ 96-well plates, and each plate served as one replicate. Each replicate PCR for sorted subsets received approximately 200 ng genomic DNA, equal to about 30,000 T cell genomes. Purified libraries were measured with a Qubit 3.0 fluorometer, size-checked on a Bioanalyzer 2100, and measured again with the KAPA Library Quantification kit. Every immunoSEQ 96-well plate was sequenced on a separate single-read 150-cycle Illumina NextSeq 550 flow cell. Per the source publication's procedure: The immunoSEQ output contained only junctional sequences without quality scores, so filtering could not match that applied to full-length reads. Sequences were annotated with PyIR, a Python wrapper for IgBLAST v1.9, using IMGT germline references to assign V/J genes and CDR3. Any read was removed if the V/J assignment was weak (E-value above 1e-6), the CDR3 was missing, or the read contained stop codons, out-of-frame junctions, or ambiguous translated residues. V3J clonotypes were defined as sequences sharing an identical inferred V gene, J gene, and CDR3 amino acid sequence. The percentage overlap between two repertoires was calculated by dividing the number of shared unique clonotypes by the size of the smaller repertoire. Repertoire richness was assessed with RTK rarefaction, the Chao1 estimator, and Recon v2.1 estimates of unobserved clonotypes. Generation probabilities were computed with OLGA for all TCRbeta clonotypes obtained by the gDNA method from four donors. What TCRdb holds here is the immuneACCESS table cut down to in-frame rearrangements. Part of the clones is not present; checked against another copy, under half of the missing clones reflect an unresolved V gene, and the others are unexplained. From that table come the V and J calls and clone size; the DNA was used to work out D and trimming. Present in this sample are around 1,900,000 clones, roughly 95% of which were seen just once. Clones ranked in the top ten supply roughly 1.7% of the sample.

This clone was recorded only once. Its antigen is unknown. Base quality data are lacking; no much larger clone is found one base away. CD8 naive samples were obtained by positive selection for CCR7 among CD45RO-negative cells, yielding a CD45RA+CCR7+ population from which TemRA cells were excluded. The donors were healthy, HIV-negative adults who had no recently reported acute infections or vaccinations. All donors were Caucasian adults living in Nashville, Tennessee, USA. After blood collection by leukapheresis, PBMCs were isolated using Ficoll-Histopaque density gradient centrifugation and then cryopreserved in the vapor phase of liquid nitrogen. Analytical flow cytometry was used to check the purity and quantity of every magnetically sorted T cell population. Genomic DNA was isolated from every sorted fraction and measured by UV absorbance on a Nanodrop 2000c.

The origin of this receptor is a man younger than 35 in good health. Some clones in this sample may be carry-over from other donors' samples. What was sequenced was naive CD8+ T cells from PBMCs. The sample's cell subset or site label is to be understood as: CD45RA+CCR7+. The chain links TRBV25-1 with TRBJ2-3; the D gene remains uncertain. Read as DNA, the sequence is TGTGCCGGGGGCACAGATACGCAGTATTTT. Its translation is CAGGTDTQYF.